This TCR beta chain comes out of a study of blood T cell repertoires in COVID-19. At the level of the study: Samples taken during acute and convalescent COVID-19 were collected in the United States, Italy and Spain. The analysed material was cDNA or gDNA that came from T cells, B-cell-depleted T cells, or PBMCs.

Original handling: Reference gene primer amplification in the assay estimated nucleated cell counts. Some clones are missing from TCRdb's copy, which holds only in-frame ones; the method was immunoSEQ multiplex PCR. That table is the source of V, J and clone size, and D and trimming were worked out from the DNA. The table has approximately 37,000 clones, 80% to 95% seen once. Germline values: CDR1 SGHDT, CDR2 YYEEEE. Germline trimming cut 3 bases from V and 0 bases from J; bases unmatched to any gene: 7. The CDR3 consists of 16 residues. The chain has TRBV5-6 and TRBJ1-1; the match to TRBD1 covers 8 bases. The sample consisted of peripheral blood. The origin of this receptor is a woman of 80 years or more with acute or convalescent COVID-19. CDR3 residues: CASSSGQGLMNTEAFF. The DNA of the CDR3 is TGTGCCAGCAGCTCCGGACAGGGACTCATGAACACTGAAGCTTTCTTT.